These 24 T cell receptor delta chains originate from one sample sequenced in a study of gamma delta lymphoproliferative disorders and STAT genes. Genomic DNA from isolated PBMCs served as the sequencing template. TCRdb reprocessed the multiplex PCR reads through CATT. The sample has 650 to 750 delta-chain clones, roughly 2.8% seen once. Specimen: blood. All receptors derive from a human donor with gamma-delta T-cell large granular lymphocyte leukemia.

This clone was counted only a few times. This DNA's translation differs at residue 3 from TCRdb's protein, which comes from a much larger clone; a read error is likely, and the protein shown is translated from the DNA. The chain is built from TRDV2 and TRDJ1; 12 bases agree with TRDD3. CDR1 and CDR2 (germline): GEAIGNYY, EKD. The CDR3 has 18 residues. CDR3 DNA sequence: TGTGCCCGTGACACCGTCGGGCTGGGGGATACGATCACCGATAAACTCATCTTT. This codes for CARDTVGLGDTITDKLIF.

This clone was detected many times. The TCRdb protein, from a much larger clone, departs from this DNA's translation at residue 10, likely by read error; the protein shown derives from the DNA. V and J are TRDV2 and TRDJ1; TRDD3 matches 9 bases. This CDR3 contains 17 residues. Per the germline V gene, CDR1 is GEAIGNYY and CDR2 is EKD. V was pared by 1 base and J by 0 bases, with 8 bases of the junction left unmatched. The CDR3 sequence is CACDTLTGGPNTDKLIF. The CDR3 bases are TGTGCCTGTGACACTCTTACTGGGGGACCGAACACCGATAAACTCATCTTT.

This clone was seen more than once but under ten times. The protein held in TCRdb is that of a much larger clone and does not match this DNA's translation at residue 13, likely because of a read error; the protein shown is translated from the DNA. J is TRDJ1 and V is TRDV2, with 8 bases fitting TRDD3. Per the germline V gene, CDR1 is GEAIGNYY and CDR2 is EKD. The CDR3 totals 18 residues. With V trimmed by 0 bases and J by 3 bases, 14 bases remained unmatched. The CDR3 protein is CACDTVGLGENGSDKLIF. The CDR3 DNA reads as TGTGCCTGTGACACCGTAGGGCTGGGGGAAAACGGGTCCGATAAACTCATCTTT.

The chain couples TRDV2 to TRDJ1, with TRDD3 identical over 13 bases. Germline CDR1 GEAIGNYY, CDR2 EKD. V dropped 3 bases and J dropped 3; count of bases not matched to a gene: 9. This CDR3 contains 17 residues. The CDR3 reads CACDPCTGGYASDKLIF. The CDR3 DNA reads as TGTGCCTGTGACCCCTGTACTGGGGGATACGCGTCCGATAAACTCATCTTT.

Comment on this clone: The protein in TCRdb stems from a much larger clone and differs at residue 11 from this DNA's translation, likely a read error; here the protein is translated from the DNA. The rearrangement links TRDV2 to TRDJ1, with TRDD3 identical over 7 bases. V was pared by 0 bases and J by 4 bases, with 22 bases of the junction left unmatched. In germline, CDR1 is GEAIGNYY, CDR2 EKD. The CDR3 covers 20 residues. The CDR3 spells CACDTVHTGLRDTRGDKLIF. The CDR3 bases are TGTGCCTGTGACACCGTCCACACGGGGCTGAGGGATACCAGAGGCGATAAACTCATCTTT.

Comments on this clone: A far larger clone is off by one base, so a read error is likely. The V gene is TRDV2, the J gene TRDJ3, with D perhaps matching TRDD3 (5 bases). Per germline, CDR1 GEAIGNYY and CDR2 EKD. The germline V and J ends were trimmed by 3 bases and 0 bases, with 20 bases remaining between them. This CDR3 is built from 20 residues. The DNA for the CDR3 is TGTGCCTGTGACTCAGTACTGGAGGAGAAAAGCTCCTGGGACACCCGACAGATGTTTTTC. It translates to CACDSVLEEKSSWDTRQMFF.

Relative to its sample, this clone is medium-sized. For this DNA, TCRdb reports the protein of a much larger clone, which diverges at residue 7, most likely from a read error; the protein presented here is translated directly from the DNA. This chain uses TRDV2 with TRDJ1; 8 nucleotides line up with TRDD3. CDR1 GEAIGNYY and CDR2 EKD come from the germline V gene. V was pared by 0 bases and J by 3 bases, with 14 bases of the junction left unmatched. The CDR3 is 18 amino acids. The CDR3 loop reads CACDTVRLGENGADKLIF. CDR3 DNA sequence: TGTGCCTGTGACACCGTAAGGCTGGGGGAAAACGGGGCCGATAAACTCATCTTT.

This clone has just a few counts. The protein TCRdb lists belongs to a much larger clone and differs from this DNA's translation at residue 9, which points to a read error; the protein shown is made from the DNA. This chain joins TRDV2 and TRDJ1; 8 nucleotides agree with TRDD3. Germline CDR1 reads GEAIGNYY; CDR2 reads EKD. The CDR3 loop spans 21 amino acids. V was pared by 3 bases and J by 0 bases, with 23 bases of the junction left unmatched. The CDR3 DNA sequence: TGTGCCTGTGACTCAATACTGGGGGGCCTCCGGCGATCCCCGAACACCGATAAACTCATCTTT. Translated, it gives CACDSILGGLRRSPNTDKLIF.

This clone is termed medium-sized. This sequence is one base from a far larger clone and is likely a read error. The sample holds other DNA sequences that translate to the same CDR3. The rearrangement uses TRDV2 and TRDJ3; 8 bases are shared with TRDD3. CDR1 is GEAIGNYY, CDR2 EKD, per germline. V lost 0 bases and J lost 0; bases outside the gene matches: 9. The CDR3 is 20 residues long. The CDR3 bases are TGTGCCTGTGACACCTCTGGGGGACACCCTCTCTCCTGGGACACCCGACAGATGTTTTTC. Translating gives CACDTSGGHPLSWDTRQMFF.

The V and J genes are TRDV1 and TRDJ4; D possibly matches TRDD2 or TRDD3 (6 bases each). The CDR3 is 20 residues long. Per the germline V gene, CDR1 is TSWWSYY and CDR2 is QGS. V was clipped by 2 bases and J by 0 bases, with 28 bases between them. DNA for the CDR3: TGTGCTCTTGGGGAAGGGTGGGATCCTCCTACCGTACTGGGAGCCAGACCCCTGATCTTT. Amino acids: CALGEGWDPPTVLGARPLIF.

In its sample, this clone was seen a few times. TCRdb attributes to this sequence the protein of a much larger clone, which differs from the DNA translation at residue 16; a read error is likely, and the protein displayed is translated from the DNA. This rearrangement joins TRDV2 to TRDJ3, with D possibly matching TRDD3 (6 bases). This CDR3 contains 20 residues. The germline V gene encodes CDR1 GEAIGNYY and CDR2 EKD. The CDR3 spells CACDTSGGHPLSWDTGQMFF. Written as DNA, the CDR3 is TGTGCCTGTGACACCTCCGGGGGACACCCTCTCTCCTGGGACACCGGACAGATGTTTTTC.

In regard to this clone: One junction end does not reproduce the germline sequence, and a read error may be involved. CDR3 amino acids: CARDTVVPLLGNRPQQGDKLIF. The CDR3 nucleotides read TGTGCCCGTGACACCGTGGTCCCACTACTGGGGAATCGGCCACAACAGGGCGATAAACTCATCTTT. This chain connects TRDV2 to TRDJ1; 7 nucleotides match TRDD3. Germline V CDR1 and CDR2: GEAIGNYY, EKD. The CDR3 is 22 residues long.

This clone has a handful of counts. The genes are TRDV2 and TRDJ1; 10 bases agree with TRDD3. V dropped 2 bases and J dropped 0; count of bases not matched to a gene: 5. Germline CDR1 and CDR2: GEAIGNYY and EKD. The CDR3 spans 16 residues. The CDR3 nucleotides read TGTGCCTGTGACAGGCTGGGGGATAGGTACACCGATAAACTCATCTTT. It codes for CACDRLGDRYTDKLIF.

This clone was counted at least ten times. With only one base between it and a far larger clone, this is likely a read error. The J gene is TRDJ1, the V gene TRDV2, with 9 nucleotides matching TRDD3. Looked up from germline, CDR1 is GEAIGNYY and CDR2 is EKD. This CDR3 is 17 amino acids long. The DNA for the CDR3 is TGTGCCTGTGACACTCTTACTGGGGGACTGAACACCGATAAACCCATCTTT. This codes for CACDTLTGGLNTDKPIF.

This clone has more than one count but fewer than ten. The protein given by TCRdb reflects a much larger clone and differs at residue 10 from this DNA's translation, likely from a read error; the protein shown is the DNA's translation. Other DNA sequences in this sample translate to the same CDR3. The chain joins TRDV2 to TRDJ1, with TRDD3 matching over 10 bases. The CDR3 sequence is 18 residues long. Germline V lookup: CDR1 GEAIGNYY, CDR2 EKD. Trimming took 0 bases from V and 3 from J; bases not matched to a gene: 12. The CDR3 reads CACDTVGLGDNGADKLIF. The CDR3 DNA reads TGTGCCTGTGACACCGTAGGGCTGGGGGATAACGGGGCCGATAAACTCATCTTT.

There are many counts of this clone. The protein given by TCRdb reflects a much larger clone and differs at residue 17 from this DNA's translation, likely from a read error; the protein shown is the DNA's translation. The chain couples TRDV2 to TRDJ1; 8 positions agree with TRDD3. The germline gives CDR1 GEAIGNYY, CDR2 EKD. The CDR3 runs to 21 residues. CDR3 nucleotide sequence: TGTGCCTGTGACTCAATACTGGGGGCCCTCCGGCGATCCCCGAACACCAATAAACTCATCTTT. This encodes CACDSILGALRRSPNTNKLIF.

Details on this clone: TCRdb lists the protein of a much larger clone for this DNA, which differs at residue 7, so this is likely a read error; the protein given here is translated from the DNA itself. The J gene is given as TRDJ1, and the V gene is not called; TRDD3, the table's D call, lacks a check against the DNA. This CDR3 has 17 residues. This CDR3 reads CACDTLPGGLNTDKLIF. The DNA for the CDR3 is TGTGCCTGTGACACTCTTCCTGGGGGACTGAACACCGATAAACTCATCTTT.

Comment on this clone: This sequence is one base from a far larger clone and is likely a read error. This chain links TRDV2 with TRDJ1; D remains ambiguous. Trimming took 5 bases from V and 0 from J, leaving 18 bases between them. Per germline, CDR1 GEAIGNYY and CDR2 EKD. The CDR3 is made up of 16 amino acids. The DNA of the CDR3 is TGTGCCTGTGGCCCCCTCGGGAGTCGTAACACCGATAAACTCATCTTT. This codes for CACGPLGSRNTDKLIF.

This clone was recorded at least ten times. This likely stems from a read error, as it lies one base from a far larger clone. The sample has other DNA sequences that encode this CDR3 too. The chain carries TRDV2 and TRDJ1, with TRDD3 identical over 8 bases. This CDR3 comprises 21 residues. Germline CDR1 is GEAIGNYY and CDR2 is EKD. In nucleotides, the CDR3 is TGTGCCTGTGACTCAATACTGGGGGCCCTCCGGCGATCCCCGAACACCGACAAACTCATCTTT. This sequence encodes CACDSILGALRRSPNTDKLIF.

With regard to this clone: With a far larger clone one base away, a read error is the likely cause. The same CDR3 also results from other DNA sequences found in this sample. The genes are TRDV2 and TRDJ1, with 9 bases identical to TRDD3. Germline V gene data show CDR1 as GEAIGNYY and CDR2 as EKD. The CDR3 is 17 amino acids. CDR3 nucleotides: TGCGCCTGTGACGAGGTACTGGGGGACGGCGACGAGGATAAACTCATCTTT. It specifies CACDEVLGDGDEDKLIF.

This clone was found a few times. TCRdb assigns this DNA the protein of a much larger clone, which departs from its translation at residue 9; this likely reflects a read error, and the protein shown comes from translating the DNA. The same CDR3 is also encoded by other DNA sequences in this sample. This chain uses TRDV2 with TRDJ1; TRDD3 matches 11 bases. CDR1 is GEAIGNYY and CDR2 is EKD in the germline V gene. This CDR3 spans 20 amino acids. CDR3 in amino acids: CACDTVHTRLGDTRGDKLIF. In DNA, the CDR3 is TGTGCCTGTGACACCGTCCACACGAGGCTGGGGGATACCAGAGGCGATAAGCTCATCTTT.

This clone showed up many times. This DNA's translation and the protein TCRdb lists, from a much larger clone, do not match at residue 11, likely due to a read error; the protein shown is translated from the DNA. This chain links TRDV2 with TRDJ3, with a weak D call TRDD3 (6 bases). Germline lookup yields CDR1 GEAIGNYY and CDR2 EKD. The CDR3 has 20 amino acids. V lost 0 bases to trimming and J lost 0 bases, with 17 bases between them. CDR3 protein: CACDTSGGHPFSWDTRQMFF. The CDR3 coding sequence is TGTGCCTGTGACACCTCCGGGGGACACCCTTTCTCCTGGGACACCCGACAGATGTTTTTC.

Regarding this clone: A read error is likely here: a far larger clone is one base away. Other DNA sequences within the sample encode an identical CDR3. This chain links TRDV1 with TRDJ1; perhaps D is TRDD2 or TRDD3 (7 bases each). Per germline, CDR1 TSWWSYY and CDR2 QGS. The CDR3 length is 26 residues. The CDR3 here is CALGEGGFFLVPRVLGSGGGTDKLIF. CDR3 nucleotides: TGTGCTCTTGGGGAAGGAGGGTTCTTCCTAGTACCGAGAGTACTGGGGTCAGGGGGTGGCACCGATAAACTTATCTTT.

In this sample, this clone is medium-sized (0.01 to 0.1%). The amino acid sequence in TCRdb belongs to a much larger clone and departs from this DNA's translation at residue 8, likely a sequencing read error; the sequence shown is translated from the DNA. The rearrangement uses TRDV2 and TRDJ1; D perhaps matches TRDD3 (6 bases). Germline V CDR1 and CDR2: GEAIGNYY, EKD. V was trimmed by 0 bases and J by 3 bases, leaving 22 bases between them. The CDR3 is 18 amino acids. The CDR3 DNA sequence: TGTGCCTGTGACACCGTAGGGCCGGGGGAAAACGGGGCCGATAAACTCATCTTT. As protein: CACDTVGPGENGADKLIF.